A single sample is the source of the 16 T cell receptor beta chains below, sequenced in a study of T-cell reconstitution after alpha-beta-depleted transplantation in children. Preparing the TCRbeta library involved the use of unique molecular identifiers. TCRdb called the PCR reads again in MiXCR, with one record for every CDR3 protein. The sample comprises 200,000 to 250,000 distinct CDR3 sequences, 8% to 9.5% of which are singletons, and 5.5% to 8% rests with the top ten. The input for sequencing was PBMCs from the stem cell graft donor, taken from the stem cell graft. The receptors originated from a human donor who donated a stem cell graft to a child with acute lymphoblastic leukemia.

The sample holds many counts of this clonotype. The J gene is TRBJ2-7, the V gene TRBV18, with D possibly being TRBD2 (6 bases). In germline, CDR1 is KGHSH, CDR2 LQKENI. Trimming took 0 bases from V and 4 from J, leaving 13 bases between them. The CDR3 contains 15 residues. The CDR3 protein is CASSPPGRGDYEQYF. CDR3 nucleotides: TGTGCCAGCTCACCACCGGGGCGGGGTGATTACGAGCAGTACTTC.

On this clonotype itself: One junction end disagrees with the germline gene, perhaps due to a read error. The J gene is TRBJ2-7, the V gene TRBV20-1; TRBD2 might be the D (5 bases). In germline, CDR1 is DFQATT, CDR2 SNEGSKA (reference sequence). The CDR3 has 14 residues. Written as DNA, the CDR3 is TGCAGTACTAGTGAGACCGCGGGCTCCTACGAGCAGTACTTC. It specifies CSTSETAGSYEQYF.

The sample holds many counts of this clonotype. The chain has TRBV25-1 and TRBJ1-1, with no clear D. In germline, CDR1 is MGHDK, CDR2 SYGVNS. V was shortened by 5 bases and J by 3 bases, with 10 bases between the two germline ends. The CDR3 length is 13 residues. CDR3 DNA: TGTGCCAGCAGTCTAGACCTGCACACTGAAGCTTTCTTT. This gives the protein CASSLDLHTEAFF. Full variable domain (remainder filled in from reference TRBV25-1 and TRBJ1-1): EADIYQTPRYLVIGTGKKITLECSQTMGHDKMYWYQQDPGMELHLIHYSYGVNSTEKGDLSSESTVSRIRTEHFPLTLESARPSHTSQYLCASSLDLHTEAFFGQGTRLTVV.

This clonotype was found a few times. The CDR3 reads CASSQVGQGAYSGANVLTF. CDR3 coding DNA: TGTGCCAGCAGCCAAGTGGGACAGGGGGCTTACTCTGGGGCCAACGTCCTGACTTTC. The chain carries TRBV4-2 and TRBJ2-6; 12 nucleotides align to TRBD1. The length of the CDR3 is 19 residues. Unmatched junction bases numbered 4, after V lost 1 base and J lost 0 bases. Germline V CDR1 and CDR2: LGHNA, YNFKEQ.

The chain employs TRBV12-3 or TRBV12-4 and TRBJ1-1; D is ambiguous. V lost 7 bases to trimming and J lost 4 bases, with 10 bases between them. The CDR3 is 12 residues long. The CDR3 sequence is CASTWASTEAFF. The CDR3 region has the DNA TGTGCCAGCACTTGGGCTTCCACTGAAGCTTTCTTT.

By share, this clonotype counts as large. This chain links TRBV29-1 with TRBJ2-3; unclear D gene. From germline, CDR1 is SQVTM and CDR2 ANQGSEA. V dropped 7 bases and J dropped 3 bases, with 17 bases sitting between them. The CDR3 spans 14 residues. The CDR3 bases are TGCAGCGGTGTTAATAAACCAGTGACAGATACGCAGTATTTT. Its protein is CSGVNKPVTDTQYF.

Only a few counts were recorded for this clonotype. The genes are TRBV12-3 or TRBV12-4 and TRBJ1-5, with D possibly matching TRBD1 (5 bases). This CDR3 has 17 amino acids. Trimming took 2 bases from V and 2 from J, leaving 16 bases between them. CDR3 in amino acids: CASSLSGGGVGNQPQHF. DNA of the CDR3: TGTGCCAGCAGTTTATCCGGGGGAGGGGTTGGCAATCAGCCCCAGCATTTT.

This clonotype occurred a few times. CDR3 sequence reads: CASSSSGGARNYEQYF. CDR3 in DNA: TGTGCCAGCAGCTCTAGCGGGGGGGCCCGAAACTACGAGCAGTACTTC. This chain links TRBV7-2 with TRBJ2-7, with TRBD2 matching over 12 bases. J gave up 3 bases and V 4 bases, and 7 bases lay outside the gene matches. CDR1 and CDR2 (germline): SGHTA, FQGNSA. The CDR3 loop spans 16 amino acids.

The chain links TRBV15 to TRBJ1-2; TRBD1 aligns across 10 bases. The germline V gene has CDR1 LNHNV and CDR2 YYDKDF (reference sequence). This CDR3 is 14 amino acids long. The V segment lost 1 base and the J segment 4 bases; nucleotides outside the gene matches: 0. Written as DNA, the CDR3 is TGTGCCACCAGCAGAGGACAGGGGGCCTATGGCTACACCTTC. Amino acids: CATSRGQGAYGYTF.

CDR3 sequence reads: CASSEMGQGNNQPQHF. Here the CDR3 DNA reads TGTGCCAGCAGTGAAATGGGACAGGGAAACAATCAGCCCCAGCATTTT. The chain has TRBV6-1 and TRBJ1-5, with 9 bases matching TRBD1. CDR1 is MNHNS, CDR2 SASEGT, per germline. The CDR3 contains 16 residues. The junction had 5 bases not matched to a gene; V was cut back by 2 bases and J by 3 bases.

This clonotype was observed a single time. This sequence may be a read error, since a much larger clone differs from it by one base. This chain uses TRBV7-2 with TRBJ2-7, with 7 bases lining up with TRBD2. The germline V gene has CDR1 SGHTA and CDR2 FQGNSA. CDR3 length: 14 amino acids. The CDR3 region is CATSLSLWGGVEYF. The DNA for the CDR3 is TGTGCCACCAGCTTATCTTTGTGGGGGGGAGTCGAGTACTTC.

This clonotype was picked up many times. This chain connects TRBV20-1 to TRBJ2-3; a possible D gene is TRBD2 (6 bases). This CDR3 region has 12 residues. Trimming cost V 7 bases and J 0 bases, with 8 bases left between them. The germline V gene has CDR1 DFQATT and CDR2 SNEGSKA (reference sequence). The CDR3 region is CSEGRSTDTQYF. In DNA, the CDR3 is TGCAGTGAAGGGAGGAGCACAGATACGCAGTATTTT.

The chain links TRBV6-2 or TRBV6-3 to TRBJ1-1; D gene uncertain. The CDR3 spans 14 residues. Germline CDR1 and CDR2: MNHEY and SVGEGT. In DNA, the CDR3 is TGTGCACATAGTCCTCGGATATCGAACACTGAAGCTTTCTTT. Its translation is CAHSPRISNTEAFF.

In nucleotides, the CDR3 is TGTGCCAGCAGCTTGGGGCTACCCACGGGGAATGAGCAGTTCTTC. Its translation: CASSLGLPTGNEQFF. The gene calls are TRBV5-4 and TRBJ2-1; the D gene is possibly TRBD2 (5 bases). V shed 0 bases and J shed 7 bases, with 14 bases lying between them. Germline V gene data show CDR1 as SGHNT and CDR2 as YYREEE (reference sequence). The CDR3 extends over 15 amino acids.

This clonotype was detected a few times. CDR3 loop: CSVGGIRDRVVGEQYF. In nucleotides, the CDR3 is TGCAGCGTTGGAGGGATCCGGGACAGGGTAGTCGGCGAGCAGTACTTC. The rearrangement links TRBV29-1 to TRBJ2-7; the match to TRBD1 covers 9 bases. The junction had 16 bases not matched to a gene; V was cut back by 4 bases and J by 6 bases. The length of the CDR3 is 16 residues. Germline CDR1 reads SQVTM; CDR2 reads ANQGSEA.

This clonotype was seen a few times. The chain couples TRBV6-5 to TRBJ1-1, with unresolved D. The CDR3 is made up of 17 amino acids. In germline, CDR1 is MNHEY, CDR2 SVGAGI. V was shortened by 3 bases and J by 1 base, with 18 bases between the two germline ends. DNA for the CDR3: TGTGCCAGCAGTTATCGCCCGGGGAGAGCGGGGAACACTGAAGCTTTCTTT. It is translated as CASSYRPGRAGNTEAFF.